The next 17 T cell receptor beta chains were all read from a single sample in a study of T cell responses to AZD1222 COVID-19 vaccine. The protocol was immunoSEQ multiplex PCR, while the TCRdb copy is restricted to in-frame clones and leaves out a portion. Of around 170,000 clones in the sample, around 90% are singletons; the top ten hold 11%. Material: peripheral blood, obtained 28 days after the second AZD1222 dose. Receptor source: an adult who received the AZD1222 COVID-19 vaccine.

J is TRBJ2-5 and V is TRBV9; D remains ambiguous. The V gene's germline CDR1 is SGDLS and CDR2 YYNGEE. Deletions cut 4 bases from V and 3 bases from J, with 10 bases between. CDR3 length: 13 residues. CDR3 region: CASSRGPEETQYF. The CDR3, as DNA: TGTGCCAGCAGCCGAGGCCCGGAAGAGACCCAGTACTTC.

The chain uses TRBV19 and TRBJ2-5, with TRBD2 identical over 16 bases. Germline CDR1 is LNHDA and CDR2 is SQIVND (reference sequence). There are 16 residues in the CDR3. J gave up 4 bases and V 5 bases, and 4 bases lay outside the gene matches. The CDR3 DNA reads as TGTGCCAGTAGTTCAGGGACTAGCGGGAGGGGAGAGACCCAGTACTTC. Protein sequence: CASSSGTSGRGETQYF.

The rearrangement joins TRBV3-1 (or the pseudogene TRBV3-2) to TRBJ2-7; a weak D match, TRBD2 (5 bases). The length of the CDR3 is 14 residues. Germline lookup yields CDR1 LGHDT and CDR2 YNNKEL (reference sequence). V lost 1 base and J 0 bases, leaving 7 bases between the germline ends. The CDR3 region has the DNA TGTGCCAGCAGCCAAGGCGGGTACTCCTACGAGCAGTACTTC. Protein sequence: CASSQGGYSYEQYF.

In nucleotides, the CDR3 is TGTGCCAGCAGCCAAGAGGTGTGGGGTCAGCCCCAGCATTTT. The encoded protein is CASSQEVWGQPQHF. The chain uses TRBV3-1 (or the pseudogene TRBV3-2) and TRBJ1-5; no firm D call. Germline values: CDR1 LGHDT, CDR2 YNNKEL (reference sequence). This CDR3 contains 14 residues. V was cut by 0 bases and J by 6 bases, with 9 bases left in between.

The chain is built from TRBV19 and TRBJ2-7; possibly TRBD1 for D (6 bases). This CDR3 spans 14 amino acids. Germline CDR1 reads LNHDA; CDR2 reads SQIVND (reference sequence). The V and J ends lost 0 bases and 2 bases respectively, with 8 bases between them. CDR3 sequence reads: CASSIEGTTYEQYF. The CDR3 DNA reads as TGTGCCAGTAGTATAGAAGGGACAACCTACGAGCAGTACTTC.

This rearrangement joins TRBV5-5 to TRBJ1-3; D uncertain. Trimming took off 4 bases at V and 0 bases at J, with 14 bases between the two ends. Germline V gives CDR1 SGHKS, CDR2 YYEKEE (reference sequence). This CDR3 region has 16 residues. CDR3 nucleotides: TGTGCCAGCAGCGGTGGGCGGGCCCTCTCTGGAAACACCATATATTTT. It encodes CASSGGRALSGNTIYF. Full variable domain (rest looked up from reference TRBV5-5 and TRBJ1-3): DAGVTQSPTHLIKTRGQQVTLRCSPISGHKSVSWYQQVLGQGPQFIFQYYEKEERGRGNFPDRFSARQFPNYSSELNVNALLLGDSALYLCASSGGRALSGNTIYFGEGSWLTVV.

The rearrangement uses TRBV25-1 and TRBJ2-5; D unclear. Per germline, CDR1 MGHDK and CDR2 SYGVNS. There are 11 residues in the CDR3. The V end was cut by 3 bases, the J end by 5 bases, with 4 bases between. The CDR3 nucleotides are TGTGCCAGCAGTGACGGTGAGACCCAGTACTTC. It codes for CASSDGETQYF.

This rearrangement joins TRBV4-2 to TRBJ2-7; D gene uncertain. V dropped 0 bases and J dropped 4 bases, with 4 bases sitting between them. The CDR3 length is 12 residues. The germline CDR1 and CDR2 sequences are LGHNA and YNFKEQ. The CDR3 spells CASSQEGYEQYF. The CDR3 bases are TGTGCCAGCAGCCAAGAGGGATACGAGCAGTACTTC.

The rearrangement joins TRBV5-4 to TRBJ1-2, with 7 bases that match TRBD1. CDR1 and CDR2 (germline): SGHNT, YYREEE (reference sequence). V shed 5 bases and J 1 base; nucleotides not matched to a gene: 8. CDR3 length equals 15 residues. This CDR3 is CASRGGQNLNYGYTF. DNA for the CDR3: TGTGCCAGCAGGGGGGGACAGAACCTTAACTATGGCTACACCTTC.

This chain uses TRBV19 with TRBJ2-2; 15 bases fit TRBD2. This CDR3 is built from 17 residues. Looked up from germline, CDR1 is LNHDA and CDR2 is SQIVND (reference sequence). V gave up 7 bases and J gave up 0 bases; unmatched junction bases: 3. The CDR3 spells CASKGLAGGTNTGELFF. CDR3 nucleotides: TGTGCCAGTAAAGGACTAGCGGGGGGGACGAACACCGGGGAGCTGTTTTTT.

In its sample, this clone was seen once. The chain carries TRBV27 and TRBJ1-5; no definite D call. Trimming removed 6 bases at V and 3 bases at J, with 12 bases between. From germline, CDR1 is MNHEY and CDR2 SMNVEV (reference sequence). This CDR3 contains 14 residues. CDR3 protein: CASSAGRYNQPQHF. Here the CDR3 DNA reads TGTGCCAGCAGCGCCGGGCGGTACAATCAGCCCCAGCATTTT.

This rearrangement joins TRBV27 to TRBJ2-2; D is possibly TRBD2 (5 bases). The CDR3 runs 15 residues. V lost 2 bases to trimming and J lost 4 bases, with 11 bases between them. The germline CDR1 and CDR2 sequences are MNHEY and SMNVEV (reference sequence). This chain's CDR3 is CASSLKLRGTGELFF. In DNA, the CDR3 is TGTGCCAGCAGTTTAAAACTTCGGGGCACCGGGGAGCTGTTTTTT.

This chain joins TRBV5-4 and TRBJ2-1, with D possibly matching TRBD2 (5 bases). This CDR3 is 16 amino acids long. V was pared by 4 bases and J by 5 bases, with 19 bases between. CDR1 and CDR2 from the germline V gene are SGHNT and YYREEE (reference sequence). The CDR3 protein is CASSLGVGRVHNEQFF. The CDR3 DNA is TGTGCCAGCAGCCTGGGAGTAGGAAGGGTCCACAATGAGCAGTTCTTC. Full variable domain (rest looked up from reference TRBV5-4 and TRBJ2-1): ETGVTQSPTHLIKTRGQQVTLRCSSQSGHNTVSWYQQALGQGPQFIFQYYREEENGRGNFPPRFSGLQFPNYSSELNVNALELDDSALYLCASSLGVGRVHNEQFFGPGTRLTVL.

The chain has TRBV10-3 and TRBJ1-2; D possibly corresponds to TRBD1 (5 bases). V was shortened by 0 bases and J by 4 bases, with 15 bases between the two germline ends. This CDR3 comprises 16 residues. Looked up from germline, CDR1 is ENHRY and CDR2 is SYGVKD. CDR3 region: CAISESTRVLFYGYTF. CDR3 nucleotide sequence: TGTGCCATCAGTGAGTCGACCAGGGTTTTATTCTATGGCTACACCTTC.

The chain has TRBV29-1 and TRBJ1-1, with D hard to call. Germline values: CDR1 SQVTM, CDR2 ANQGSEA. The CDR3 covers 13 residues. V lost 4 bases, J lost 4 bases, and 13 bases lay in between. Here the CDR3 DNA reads TGCAGCGTTGTGGAGCTTACGGGCACTGAAGCTTTCTTT. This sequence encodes CSVVELTGTEAFF.

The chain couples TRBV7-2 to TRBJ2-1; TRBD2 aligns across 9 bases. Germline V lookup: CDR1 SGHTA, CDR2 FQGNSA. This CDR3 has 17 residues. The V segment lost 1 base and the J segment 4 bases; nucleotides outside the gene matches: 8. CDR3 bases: TGTGCCAGCAGCTTAGGAGCTAGCGGGGCACAATACAATGAGCAGTTCTTC. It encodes CASSLGASGAQYNEQFF.

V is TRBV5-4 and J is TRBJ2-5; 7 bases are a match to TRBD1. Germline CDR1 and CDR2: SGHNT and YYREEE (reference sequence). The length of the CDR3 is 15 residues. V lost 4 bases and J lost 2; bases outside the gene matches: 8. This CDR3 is CASSPPGQWQETQYF. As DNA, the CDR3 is TGTGCCAGCAGCCCGCCGGGACAGTGGCAAGAGACCCAGTACTTC. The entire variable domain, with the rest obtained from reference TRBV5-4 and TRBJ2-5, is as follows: ETGVTQSPTHLIKTRGQQVTLRCSSQSGHNTVSWYQQALGQGPQFIFQYYREEENGRGNFPPRFSGLQFPNYSSELNVNALELDDSALYLCASSPPGQWQETQYFGPGTRLLVL.